This paragraph reports one TCR beta chain. No antigen is known for it. This record comes from a study of OX40 agonist ivuxolimab in advanced cancers. The wider study: Antecedent anti-PD-1, anti-PD-L1 or anti-CTLA-4 therapy was permissible, with over 35% having received some. Study results and limitations: Patients who responded partially at 0.1-3.0 mg/kg showed clonal expansion ranking among the lowest. The average count of expanded clones was higher among CD8+ T cells than among CD4+.

Blood got drawn at baseline, again on cycle 4 day 1, and then on cycle 7 day 1. This CDR3 region has 15 residues. Germline assignment: CDR1 LNHNV and CDR2 YYDKDF (reference sequence). Trimming pared 0 bases from V and 4 bases from J, leaving 12 bases between. The repertoire was sequenced with immunoSEQ multiplex PCR; TCRdb's copy has only in-frame clones and lacks some. Among about 100,000 clones listed, 84% were seen once. This specimen consisted of CD4+ or CD8+ T cells sorted from blood, obtained in a trial of the OX40 agonist ivuxolimab. The chain is built from TRBV15 and TRBJ1-2; D unresolved. The TCR sequence derives from an adult with an advanced solid tumor such as melanoma, head and neck, liver or kidney cancer. This chain's CDR3 is CATSRDKEPLYGYTF. The CDR3 DNA follows: TGTGCCACCAGCAGAGATAAAGAGCCTCTCTATGGCTACACCTTC.